This TCR beta chain comes out of a study of T-cell memory formation after mild COVID-19. Whole-study context: In these data, TCR clusters were largely donor specific. Study-wide points: Whether second-wave clones peaking at day 37 were SARS-CoV-2 specific went unconfirmed.

TCRdb used MiXCR to reprocess the 5' RACE reads, holding one entry per CDR3 protein. Here the sample spans about 350,000 distinct CDR3 sequences, 20% to 25% being singletons. This clonotype was observed a few times. Its matching antigen is unknown. The CDR3 runs 15 residues. J was trimmed by 4 bases and V by 1 base; bases with no gene match: 2. Germline V gene sequence: CDR1 LNHDA, CDR2 SQIVND (reference sequence). Specimen: PBMCs or a T cell subset sorted from them (not recorded which). The clonotype was recovered from a man aged 18 to 30 who had mild COVID-19 (a few samples of this study predate the infection). Cell type and time point are not known. V usage is TRBV19 and J usage is TRBJ1-2, with 11 positions matching TRBD1. The CDR3: CASSIAGTGGYGYTF. The CDR3 DNA reads as TGTGCCAGTAGTATAGCTGGGACAGGGGGCTATGGCTACACCTTC.